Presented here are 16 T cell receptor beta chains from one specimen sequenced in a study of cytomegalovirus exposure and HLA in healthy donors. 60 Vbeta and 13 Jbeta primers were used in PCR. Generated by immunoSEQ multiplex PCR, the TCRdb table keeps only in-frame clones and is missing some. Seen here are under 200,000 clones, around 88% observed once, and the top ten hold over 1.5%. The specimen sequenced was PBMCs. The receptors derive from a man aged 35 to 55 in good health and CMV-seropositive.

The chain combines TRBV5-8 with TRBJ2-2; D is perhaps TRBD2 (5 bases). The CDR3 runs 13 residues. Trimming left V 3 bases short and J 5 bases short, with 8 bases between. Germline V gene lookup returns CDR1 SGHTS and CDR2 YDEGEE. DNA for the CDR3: TGTGCCAGCAGCTACGGACTGACCGGGGAGCTGTTTTTT. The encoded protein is CASSYGLTGELFF. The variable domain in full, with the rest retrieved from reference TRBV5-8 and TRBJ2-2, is EAGVTQSPTHLIKTRGQQATLRCSPISGHTSVYWYQQALGLGLQFLLWYDEGEERNRGNFPPRFSGRQFPNYSSELNVNALELEDSALYLCASSYGLTGELFFGEGSRLTVL.

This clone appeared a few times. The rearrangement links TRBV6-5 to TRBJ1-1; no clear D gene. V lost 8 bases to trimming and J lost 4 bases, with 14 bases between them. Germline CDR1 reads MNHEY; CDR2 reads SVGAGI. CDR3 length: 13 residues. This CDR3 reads CASSRTPRTEAFF. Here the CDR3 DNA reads TGTGCCAGCTCCCGCACACCACGCACTGAAGCTTTCTTT.

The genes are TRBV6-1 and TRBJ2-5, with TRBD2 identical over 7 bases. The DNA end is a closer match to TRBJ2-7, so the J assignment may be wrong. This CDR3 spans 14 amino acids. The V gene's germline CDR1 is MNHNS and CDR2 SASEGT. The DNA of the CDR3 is TGTGCCAGCAGCGAGGGAGGGCCTACCTACGAGCAGTACTTC. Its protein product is CASSEGGPTYEQYF.

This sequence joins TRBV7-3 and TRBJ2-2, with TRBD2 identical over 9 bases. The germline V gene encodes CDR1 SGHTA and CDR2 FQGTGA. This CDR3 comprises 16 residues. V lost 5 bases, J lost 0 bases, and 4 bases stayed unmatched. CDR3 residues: CASSRLAGANTGELFF. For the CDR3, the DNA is TGTGCCAGCAGCAGATTAGCGGGAGCGAACACCGGGGAGCTGTTTTTT.

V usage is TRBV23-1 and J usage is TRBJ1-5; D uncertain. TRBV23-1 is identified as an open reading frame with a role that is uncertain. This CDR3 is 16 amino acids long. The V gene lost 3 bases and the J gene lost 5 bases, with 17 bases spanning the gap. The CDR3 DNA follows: TGCGCCAGCAGTCACTCACGTCGAACAGTTTATCAGCCCCAGCATTTT. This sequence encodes CASSHSRRTVYQPQHF.

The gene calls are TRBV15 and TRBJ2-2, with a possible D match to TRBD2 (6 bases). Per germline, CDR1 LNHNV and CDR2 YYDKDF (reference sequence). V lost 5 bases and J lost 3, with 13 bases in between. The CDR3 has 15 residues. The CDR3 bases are TGTGCCACCAGCCACCGGGACTCCTACACCGGGGAGCTGTTTTTT. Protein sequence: CATSHRDSYTGELFF.

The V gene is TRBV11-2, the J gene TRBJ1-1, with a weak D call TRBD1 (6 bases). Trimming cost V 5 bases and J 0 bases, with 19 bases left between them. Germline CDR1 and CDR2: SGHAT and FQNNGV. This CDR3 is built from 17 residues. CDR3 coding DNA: TGTGCCAGCAGCCCACCGACTCAAGGACAGCTGAACACTGAAGCTTTCTTT. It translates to CASSPPTQGQLNTEAFF.

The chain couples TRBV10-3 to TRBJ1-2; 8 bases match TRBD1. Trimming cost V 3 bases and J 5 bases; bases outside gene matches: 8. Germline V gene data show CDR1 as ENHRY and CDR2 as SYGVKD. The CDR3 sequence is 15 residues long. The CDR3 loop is CAISDSGGVGYGYTF. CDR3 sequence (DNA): TGTGCCATCAGTGACTCAGGGGGCGTTGGGTATGGCTACACCTTC.

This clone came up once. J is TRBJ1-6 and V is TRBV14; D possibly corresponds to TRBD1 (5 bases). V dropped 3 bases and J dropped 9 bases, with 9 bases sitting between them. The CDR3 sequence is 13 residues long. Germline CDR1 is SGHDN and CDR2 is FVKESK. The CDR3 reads CASSHGGGSPLHF. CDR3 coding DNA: TGTGCCAGCAGCCACGGGGGGGGTTCACCCCTCCACTTT.

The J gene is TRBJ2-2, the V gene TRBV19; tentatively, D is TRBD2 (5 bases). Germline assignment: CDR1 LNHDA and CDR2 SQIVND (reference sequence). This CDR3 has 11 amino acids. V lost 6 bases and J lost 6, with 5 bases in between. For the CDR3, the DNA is TGTGCCAGTAGGAGGGCCGGGGAGCTGTTTTTT. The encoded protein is CASRRAGELFF.

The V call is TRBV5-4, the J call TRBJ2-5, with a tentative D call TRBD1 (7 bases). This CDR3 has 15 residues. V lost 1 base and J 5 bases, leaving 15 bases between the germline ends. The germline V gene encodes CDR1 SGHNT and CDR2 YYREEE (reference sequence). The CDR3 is CASSLRARGRETQYF. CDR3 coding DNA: TGTGCCAGCAGCTTGCGAGCCAGGGGGAGGGAGACCCAGTACTTC. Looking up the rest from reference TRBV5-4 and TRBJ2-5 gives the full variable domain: ETGVTQSPTHLIKTRGQQVTLRCSSQSGHNTVSWYQQALGQGPQFIFQYYREEENGRGNFPPRFSGLQFPNYSSELNVNALELDDSALYLCASSLRARGRETQYFGPGTRLLVL.

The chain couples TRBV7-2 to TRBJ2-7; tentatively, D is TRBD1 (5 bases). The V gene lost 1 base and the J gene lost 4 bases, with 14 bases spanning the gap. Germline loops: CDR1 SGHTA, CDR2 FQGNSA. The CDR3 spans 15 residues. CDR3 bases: TGTGCCAGCAGCTTAGAAAGCAGGGTTGTTTACGAGCAGTACTTC. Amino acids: CASSLESRVVYEQYF.

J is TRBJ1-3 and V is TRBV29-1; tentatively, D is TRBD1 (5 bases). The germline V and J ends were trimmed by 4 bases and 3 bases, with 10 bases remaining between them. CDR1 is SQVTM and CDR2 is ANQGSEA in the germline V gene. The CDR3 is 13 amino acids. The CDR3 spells CSVVGGDGNTIYF. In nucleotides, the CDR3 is TGCAGCGTTGTGGGGGGGGATGGAAACACCATATATTTT.

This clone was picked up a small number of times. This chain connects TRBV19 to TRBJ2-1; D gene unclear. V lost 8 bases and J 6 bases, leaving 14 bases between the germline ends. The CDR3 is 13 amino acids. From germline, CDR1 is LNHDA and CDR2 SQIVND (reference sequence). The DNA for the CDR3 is TGTGCCAGTCAGAAGAGGAGTGTCAATGAGCAGTTCTTC. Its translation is CASQKRSVNEQFF.

The CDR3 loop is CASSPGTGGMDTQYF. The CDR3 region has the DNA TGTGCCAGCAGCCCCGGGACAGGGGGGATGGATACGCAGTATTTT. The gene calls are TRBV6-5 and TRBJ2-3; 11 bases are a match to TRBD1. The ends lost 6 bases at V and 6 bases at J; junction bases unmatched: 8. Per the germline V gene, CDR1 is MNHEY and CDR2 is SVGAGI. This CDR3 comprises 15 residues.

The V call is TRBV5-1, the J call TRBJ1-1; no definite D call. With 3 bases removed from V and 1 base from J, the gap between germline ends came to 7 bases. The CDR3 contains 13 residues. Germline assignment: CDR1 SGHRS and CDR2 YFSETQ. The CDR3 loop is CASSSQKNTEAFF. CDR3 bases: TGCGCCAGCAGCTCCCAGAAGAACACTGAAGCTTTCTTT.